This T cell receptor beta chain was recovered during a study of OX40 agonist ivuxolimab in advanced cancers. For the study at large: Dose-escalation patients were diagnosed with hepatocellular carcinoma, melanoma, renal cell cancer or head and neck cancer.

Generated by immunoSEQ multiplex PCR, the TCRdb table keeps only in-frame clones and is missing some. This sample has more than 55,000 clones, with approximately 86% found just once. The sequence was obtained from an adult with an advanced solid tumor such as melanoma, head and neck, liver or kidney cancer. Source: CD4+ or CD8+ T cells sorted from blood, taken in a trial of the OX40 agonist ivuxolimab.

The CDR3 reads CASSFGQGAYYGYTF. The DNA of the CDR3 is TGTGCCAGCAGCTTCGGACAGGGGGCTTATTATGGCTACACCTTC. The chain joins TRBV7-3 to TRBJ1-2, with 11 positions matching TRBD1. CDR1 and CDR2 (germline): SGHTA, FQGTGA. The CDR3 totals 15 residues. V lost 3 bases and J lost 5; bases outside the gene matches: 5.